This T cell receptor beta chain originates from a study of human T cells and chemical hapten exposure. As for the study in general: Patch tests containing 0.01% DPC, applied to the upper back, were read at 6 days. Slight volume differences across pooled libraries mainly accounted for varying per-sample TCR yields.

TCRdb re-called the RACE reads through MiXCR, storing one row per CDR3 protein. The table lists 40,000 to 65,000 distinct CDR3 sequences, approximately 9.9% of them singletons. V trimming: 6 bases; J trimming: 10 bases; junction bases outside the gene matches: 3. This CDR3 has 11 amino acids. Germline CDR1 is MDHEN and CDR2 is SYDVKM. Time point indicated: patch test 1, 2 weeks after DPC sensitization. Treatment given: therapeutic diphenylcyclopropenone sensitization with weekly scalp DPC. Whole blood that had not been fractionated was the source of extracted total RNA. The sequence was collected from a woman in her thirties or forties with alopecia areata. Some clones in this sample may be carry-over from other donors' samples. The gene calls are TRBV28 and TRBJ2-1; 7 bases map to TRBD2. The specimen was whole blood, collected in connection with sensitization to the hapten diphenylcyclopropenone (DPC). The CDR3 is CASSPLAEQFF. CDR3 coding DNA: TGTGCCAGCAGCCCACTAGCGGAGCAGTTCTTC. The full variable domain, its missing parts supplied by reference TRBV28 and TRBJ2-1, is DVKVTQSSRYLVKRTGEKVFLECVQDMDHENMFWYRQDPGLGLRLIYFSYDVKMKEKGDIPEGYSVSREKKERFSLILESASTNQTSMYLCASSPLAEQFFGPGTRLTVL.